This passage covers 10 T cell receptor beta chains from one sample sequenced in a study of T-cell reconstitution after alpha-beta-depleted transplantation in children. Preparation of the TCRbeta library involved a method that used unique molecular identifiers. TCRdb redid the calling of the PCR reads with MiXCR, one entry per CDR3 protein. The repertoire includes fewer than 550,000 distinct CDR3 sequences, approximately 10% of them detected once, and less than 15% sits in the top ten. The specimen comprised PBMCs, mostly from graft donor cells, sampled 180 days after TCRalphabeta/CD19-depleted stem cell transplant. All receptors derive from a female patient aged 2-9 years who had a stem cell transplant for aplastic anemia, so the T cells may come from the graft donor.

This clonotype was seen repeatedly, ten times or more. The genes are TRBV7-6 and TRBJ2-7, with D possibly called TRBD1 or TRBD2 (6 bases each). Germline values: CDR1 SGHVS, CDR2 FNYEAQ. CDR3 length equals 13 residues. V lost 1 base to trimming and J lost 5 bases, with 9 bases between them. The CDR3 loop reads CASSLVRGHEQYF. In nucleotides, the CDR3 is TGTGCCAGCAGCTTAGTCCGGGGGCACGAGCAGTACTTC.

This clonotype showed up many times. The V and J genes are TRBV29-1 and TRBJ2-7; D may be TRBD2 (6 bases). V was pared by 7 bases and J by 0 bases, with 13 bases between. The CDR3 covers 13 residues. The germline V gene encodes CDR1 SQVTM and CDR2 ANQGSEA. The DNA for the CDR3 is TGCAGCGCTGGGGGGTACGGCTCCTACGAGCAGTACTTC. Translated, it gives CSAGGYGSYEQYF.

This clonotype appeared a few times. The chain links TRBV14 to TRBJ2-1; a possible D gene is TRBD2 (6 bases). The length of the CDR3 is 15 residues. Trimming took 0 bases from V and 2 from J, leaving 8 bases between them. CDR1 is SGHDN, CDR2 FVKESK, per germline. The CDR3 region has the DNA TGTGCCAGCAGCCAAGAGGGGGAGGCCTACAATGAGCAGTTCTTC. This translates into CASSQEGEAYNEQFF.

This clonotype occurred many times. This chain links TRBV11-2 with TRBJ1-2, with 8 bases matching TRBD1. This CDR3 spans 15 amino acids. Germline CDR1 SGHAT, CDR2 FQNNGV. J gave up 4 bases and V 1 base, and 5 bases lay outside the gene matches. CDR3 residues: CASSLGTGGAYGYTF. CDR3 bases: TGTGCCAGCAGCTTAGGTACAGGGGGTGCCTATGGCTACACCTTC.

At least ten counts were recorded for this clonotype. The chain joins TRBV6-6 to TRBJ2-7; no firm D call. Between the trimmed V and J ends, which lost 10 bases and 4 bases, there was a span of 17 bases. The CDR3 covers 13 residues. CDR1 and CDR2 (germline): MNHNY, SVGAGI (reference sequence). Written as DNA, the CDR3 is TGTGCCACCACCTATAAGGAAGGGTACGAGCAGTACTTC. It is translated as CATTYKEGYEQYF.

This clonotype was found a few times. The CDR3 DNA sequence: TGTGCCATCAGGGACAGGGAAGGTCAGCCCCAGCATTTT. It translates to CAIRDREGQPQHF. The rearrangement joins TRBV10-3 to TRBJ1-5; 8 positions agree with TRBD1. J was trimmed by 6 bases and V by 6 bases; bases with no gene match: 4. Germline lookup yields CDR1 ENHRY and CDR2 SYGVKD. This CDR3 spans 13 amino acids.

This clonotype was counted ten times or more. The chain recombines TRBV20-1 with TRBJ1-5, with a possible D match to TRBD1 (6 bases). This CDR3 spans 14 amino acids. Germline CDR1 is DFQATT and CDR2 is SNEGSKA (reference sequence). The V and J ends lost 6 bases and 6 bases respectively, with 18 bases between them. The CDR3 reads CSAIQGMQGQPQHF. CDR3 coding DNA: TGCAGTGCCATACAGGGAATGCAGGGTCAGCCCCAGCATTTT.

The chain carries TRBV7-9 and TRBJ2-3; D unresolved. CDR1 SEHNR and CDR2 FQNEAQ come from the germline V gene (reference sequence). Trimming stripped 7 bases from V and 0 bases from J, with 5 bases between. The CDR3 covers 12 residues. The CDR3 is CASTSSTDTQYF. The CDR3, as DNA: TGTGCCAGCACCTCTAGCACAGATACGCAGTATTTT.

The table lists this clonotype with a few counts. This chain uses TRBV4-1 with TRBJ2-5; no clear D. This CDR3 has 13 amino acids. Germline V CDR1 and CDR2: MGHRA, YSYEKL. V lost 1 base and J lost 2, with 5 bases in between. For the CDR3, the DNA is TGCGCCAGCAGCCAAGCAGTGCAAGAGACCCAGTACTTC. Amino acids: CASSQAVQETQYF.

The chain is built from TRBV20-1 and TRBJ2-1; D remains unclear. V gave up 6 bases and J gave up 0 bases, with 12 bases separating them. This CDR3 spans 14 amino acids. Germline V gene data show CDR1 as DFQATT and CDR2 as SNEGSKA (reference sequence). The CDR3 is CSASELTSYNEQFF. The DNA of the CDR3 is TGCAGTGCGTCGGAGCTGACCTCCTACAATGAGCAGTTCTTC.